This T cell receptor (beta chain) was recorded in a study of graft-versus-host responses after intestinal transplantation. About the research overall: All recipients were given anti-thymocyte globulin induction, and tacrolimus and steroids were then administered for roughly 3 years. Study-level results: The study found high graft-versus-host to host-versus-graft clonal ratios in allografts of patients with graft-donor T cell macrochimerism. Detected in recipient marrow were GvH clones, some of which were first observed in ileum or blood.

Profiled with immunoSEQ multiplex PCR; TCRdb holds only in-frame clones, not every one. This table has over 70,000 clones, around 87% appearing once. Remarks on this clone: Its matching antigen is unknown.

This CDR3 region has 15 residues. The germline V gene encodes CDR1 MRHNA and CDR2 SNTAGT. V shed 5 bases and J 4 bases; nucleotides not matched to a gene: 8. This receptor was obtained from a human donor who was the organ donor for an intestinal transplant. J is TRBJ1-2 and V is TRBV6-4, with 9 bases identical to TRBD1. This specimen consisted of unstimulated CD8+ T cells sorted from spleen or lymph node cells, obtained before transplant. The CDR3 loop is CASSPRTGEGYGYTF. The CDR3 nucleotides read TGTGCCAGCAGTCCGAGGACAGGGGAGGGCTATGGCTACACCTTC.